A single sample gave rise to the 17 T cell receptor beta chains below, sequenced in a study of T cells in tuberculosis. The sample's time point: new active TB diagnosis, blood taken before or within 7 days of starting treatment. Profiling relied on immunoSEQ multiplex PCR, and the TCRdb table lists in-frame clones only, not all of them. The profile shows tens of thousands of clones, 70% to 90% of them singletons. Sequencing used PBMCs, obtained at tuberculosis diagnosis. These receptors all come from an adult with tuberculosis.

In its sample, this clone was seen a few times. The chain carries TRBV4-1 and TRBJ1-5; D is perhaps TRBD1 (6 bases). The V and J ends lost 3 bases and 7 bases respectively, with 19 bases between them. The CDR3 is made up of 16 amino acids. Germline V gives CDR1 MGHRA, CDR2 YSYEKL. The CDR3 spells CASSQIQAGGGQPQHF. As DNA, the CDR3 is TGCGCCAGCAGCCAGATTCAGGCGGGGGGCGGGCAGCCCCAGCATTTT.

The chain joins TRBV30 to TRBJ1-2; 8 bases map to TRBD1. The V gene's germline CDR1 is GTSNPN and CDR2 SVGIG (reference sequence). V lost 3 bases to trimming and J lost 7 bases; unmatched junction nucleotides: 7. CDR3 size: 13 residues. The DNA for the CDR3 is TGTGCCTGGAGACAGGGGGGTCCCCTTGGCTACACCTTC. Its translation is CAWRQGGPLGYTF. Using reference TRBV30 and TRBJ1-2 for the parts outside the CDR3, the full variable domain is SQTIHQWPATLVQPVGSPLSLECTVEGTSNPNLYWYRQAAGRGLQLLFYSVGIGQISSEVPQNLSASRPQDRQFILSSKKLLLSDSGFYLCAWRQGGPLGYTFGSGTRLTVV.

This clone was found once. This rearrangement joins TRBV11-2 to TRBJ2-2, with a possible D match to TRBD1 (6 bases). The CDR3 sequence is 18 residues long. V lost 4 bases to trimming and J lost 6 bases, with 24 bases between them. Germline assignment: CDR1 SGHAT and CDR2 FQNNGV. CDR3 sequence reads: CASSSLRKGEANPGELFF. In DNA form, the CDR3 reads TGTGCCAGCAGCTCCCTCCGGAAGGGGGAAGCAAATCCCGGGGAGCTGTTTTTT.

V usage is TRBV5-4 and J usage is TRBJ2-7, with 8 nucleotides matching TRBD2. CDR1 is SGHNT, CDR2 YYREEE, per germline (reference sequence). The CDR3 contains 15 residues. J was trimmed by 6 bases and V by 0 bases; bases with no gene match: 8. CDR3 nucleotide sequence: TGTGCCAGCAGCTTGGAGGCGGGGGGTTTCGGCGAGCAGTACTTC. It translates to CASSLEAGGFGEQYF.

V and J are TRBV25-1 and TRBJ1-2; 8 bases agree with TRBD1. The germline V gene has CDR1 MGHDK and CDR2 SYGVNS. V lost 8 bases, J lost 3 bases, and 5 bases stayed unmatched. There are 13 residues in the CDR3. The DNA for the CDR3 is TGTGCCAGCTTGCAGGGGGCGGACTATGGCTACACCTTC. Its translation is CASLQGADYGYTF.

The gene calls are TRBV7-2 and TRBJ1-6; 7 nucleotides match TRBD1. Germline V gene lookup returns CDR1 SGHTA and CDR2 FQGNSA. The CDR3 runs to 17 residues. The junction had 12 bases not matched to a gene; V was cut back by 4 bases and J by 6 bases. CDR3 amino acids: CASSSARLGQLNSPLHF. CDR3 DNA sequence: TGTGCCAGCAGCTCGGCCCGATTGGGACAGCTTAATTCACCCCTCCACTTT.

This clone was picked up a small number of times. The chain combines TRBV5-6 with TRBJ1-1; D is undetermined. Germline V gene sequence: CDR1 SGHDT, CDR2 YYEEEE. This CDR3 contains 14 residues. V lost 1 base, J lost 6 bases, and 13 bases lay in between. CDR3 DNA sequence: TGTGCCAGCAGCTTGTCACCCAGTTCCCCTGAAGCTTTCTTT. Translated: CASSLSPSSPEAFF.

This CDR3 reads CASSQSDSRYEQYF. For the CDR3, the DNA is TGCGCCAGCAGCCAATCGGACAGCCGGTACGAGCAGTACTTC. This chain joins TRBV4-1 and TRBJ2-7; the D gene is possibly TRBD1 (6 bases). This CDR3 region has 14 residues. Germline V lookup: CDR1 MGHRA, CDR2 YSYEKL. Trimming cost V 2 bases and J 4 bases, with 12 bases left between them.

CDR3 in DNA: TGTGCCAGCAGCCAATCCCCTCGAGGGGACAGAATCTATGGCTACACCTTC. Its translation: CASSQSPRGDRIYGYTF. This chain joins TRBV7-8 and TRBJ1-2; 7 nucleotides align to TRBD1. Germline lookup yields CDR1 SGHVS and CDR2 FQNEAQ. V lost 5 bases to trimming and J lost 4 bases; unmatched junction nucleotides: 16. This CDR3 spans 17 amino acids. Full variable domain (missing parts from reference TRBV7-8 and TRBJ1-2): GAGVSQSPRYKVAKRGQDVALRCDPISGHVSLFWYQQALGQGPEFLTYFQNEAQLDKSGLPSDRFFAERPEGSVSTLKIQRTQQEDSAVYLCASSQSPRGDRIYGYTFGSGTRLTVV.

J is TRBJ1-2 and V is TRBV5-6, with a tentative D call TRBD1 (5 bases). From germline, CDR1 is SGHDT and CDR2 YYEEEE. V lost 4 bases and J lost 4, with 11 bases in between. The CDR3 has 13 residues. The CDR3 DNA sequence: TGTGCCAGCAGCCCGACAGCAGCCTATGGCTACACCTTC. As protein: CASSPTAAYGYTF.

V is TRBV6-5 and J is TRBJ1-5; D is unclear. The CDR3 covers 15 residues. V was cut by 4 bases and J by 1 base, with 11 bases left in between. CDR1 is MNHEY and CDR2 is SVGAGI in the germline V gene. The CDR3 reads CASSSLPGSNQPQHF. DNA for the CDR3: TGTGCCAGCAGTTCCCTTCCCGGGAGCAATCAGCCCCAGCATTTT.

The chain is built from TRBV30 and TRBJ1-3; D is possibly TRBD1 (6 bases). Trimming left V 0 bases short and J 8 bases short, with 23 bases between. CDR1 and CDR2 from the germline V gene are GTSNPN and SVGIG (reference sequence). This CDR3 has 17 amino acids. CDR3 residues: CAWSVLGGGEFPDTIYF. The DNA of the CDR3 is TGTGCCTGGAGTGTATTAGGGGGGGGCGAGTTTCCGGACACCATATATTTT.

The gene calls are TRBV18 and TRBJ2-3, with a tentative D call TRBD1 (5 bases). V dropped 4 bases and J dropped 6 bases, with 14 bases sitting between them. This CDR3 has 14 amino acids. Per germline, CDR1 KGHSH and CDR2 LQKENI. Here the CDR3 DNA reads TGTGCCAGCTCACGCCAGAAGAAGGGGGATACGCAGTATTTT. This gives the protein CASSRQKKGDTQYF.

This chain joins TRBV19 and TRBJ2-4; 9 positions agree with TRBD1. V shed 5 bases, J shed 0 bases, and the junction held 17 bases outside the gene matches. This CDR3 has 20 residues. CDR1 is LNHDA, CDR2 SQIVND, per germline (reference sequence). The DNA of the CDR3 is TGTGCCAGTAGTCCGGAAACAGGGGGCTGGTTAAATGTAGCCAAAAACATTCAGTACTTC. It yields the protein CASSPETGGWLNVAKNIQYF.

The gene calls are TRBV5-1 and TRBJ1-2; 7 bases agree with TRBD1. With V trimmed by 5 bases and J by 4 bases, 2 bases remained unmatched. The CDR3 runs 12 residues. The germline CDR1 and CDR2 sequences are SGHRS and YFSETQ. CDR3 protein: CASSRDSYGYTF. The CDR3 DNA reads TGCGCCAGCAGTCGGGACAGCTATGGCTACACCTTC.

This sequence joins TRBV7-8 and TRBJ2-2; 8 bases align to TRBD2. This CDR3 comprises 15 residues. Looked up from germline, CDR1 is SGHVS and CDR2 is FQNEAQ. V shed 6 bases, J shed 4 bases, and the junction held 7 bases outside the gene matches. CDR3 sequence: CASRIRGGLTGELFF. The CDR3 coding sequence is TGTGCCAGCAGGATACGGGGGGGCCTCACCGGGGAGCTGTTTTTT.

The chain has TRBV30 and TRBJ2-2; 8 nucleotides agree with TRBD2. The CDR3 length is 13 residues. V lost 0 bases, J lost 7 bases, and 1 base stayed unmatched. The germline CDR1 and CDR2 sequences are GTSNPN and SVGIG (reference sequence). The CDR3 nucleotides read TGTGCCTGGAGTGTCGGGGGGGACGGGGAGCTGTTTTTT. Its translation: CAWSVGGDGELFF. The full variable domain, with the rest looked up from reference TRBV30 and TRBJ2-2, is SQTIHQWPATLVQPVGSPLSLECTVEGTSNPNLYWYRQAAGRGLQLLFYSVGIGQISSEVPQNLSASRPQDRQFILSSKKLLLSDSGFYLCAWSVGGDGELFFGEGSRLTVL.